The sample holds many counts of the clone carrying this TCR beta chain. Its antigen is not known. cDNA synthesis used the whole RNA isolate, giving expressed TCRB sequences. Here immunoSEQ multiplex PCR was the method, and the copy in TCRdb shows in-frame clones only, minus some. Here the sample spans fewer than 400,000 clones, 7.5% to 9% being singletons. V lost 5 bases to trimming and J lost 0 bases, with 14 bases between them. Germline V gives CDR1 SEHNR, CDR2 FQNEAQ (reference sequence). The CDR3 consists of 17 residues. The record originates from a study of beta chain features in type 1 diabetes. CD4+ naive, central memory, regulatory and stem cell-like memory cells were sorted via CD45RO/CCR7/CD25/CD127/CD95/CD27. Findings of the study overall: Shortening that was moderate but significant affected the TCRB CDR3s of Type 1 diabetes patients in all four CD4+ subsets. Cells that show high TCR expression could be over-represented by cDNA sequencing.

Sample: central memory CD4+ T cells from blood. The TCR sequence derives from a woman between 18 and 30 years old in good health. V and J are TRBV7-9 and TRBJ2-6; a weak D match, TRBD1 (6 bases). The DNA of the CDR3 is TGTGCCAGCAGCGGATTGGACAGCGCCTCTGGGGCCAACGTCCTGACTTTC. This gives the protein CASSGLDSASGANVLTF.